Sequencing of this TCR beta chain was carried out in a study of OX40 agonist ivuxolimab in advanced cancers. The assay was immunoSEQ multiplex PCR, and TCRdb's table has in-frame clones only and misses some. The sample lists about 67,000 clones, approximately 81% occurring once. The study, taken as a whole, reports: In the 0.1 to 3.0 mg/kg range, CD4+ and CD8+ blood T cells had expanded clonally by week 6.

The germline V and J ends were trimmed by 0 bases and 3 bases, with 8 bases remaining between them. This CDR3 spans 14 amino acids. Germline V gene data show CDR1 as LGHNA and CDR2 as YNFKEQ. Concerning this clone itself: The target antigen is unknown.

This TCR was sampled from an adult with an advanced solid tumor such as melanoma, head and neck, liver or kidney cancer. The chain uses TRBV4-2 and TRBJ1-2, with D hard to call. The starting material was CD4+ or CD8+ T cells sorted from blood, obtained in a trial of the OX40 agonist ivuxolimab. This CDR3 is CASSQEDGDYGYTF. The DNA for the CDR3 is TGTGCCAGCAGCCAAGAAGACGGCGACTATGGCTACACCTTC.